These 17 T cell receptor beta chains originate from one sample sequenced in a study of Graves' ophthalmopathy and Graves' hyperthyroidism. Amplification targeted the TCR beta CDR3 regions, with RNA transcripts as the source material. HTBI primers were used in a first-round RT-PCR, which preceded a second-round multiplex PCR. TCRdb used MiXCR to reprocess the multiplex PCR reads, holding one entry per CDR3 protein. The data hold roughly 1.1 million distinct CDR3 sequences, with roughly two fifths observed a single time. The specimen was peripheral blood or thyroid tissue (not recorded which). These receptors were collected from an adult man with Graves' hyperthyroidism.

This clonotype was seen many times. This chain joins TRBV7-9 and TRBJ1-1, with D unresolved. The CDR3 length is 14 residues. Germline CDR1 is SEHNR and CDR2 is FQNEAQ (reference sequence). Trimming took 4 bases from V and 2 from J, leaving 11 bases between them. The CDR3 sequence is CASSSDSGNTEAFF. CDR3 DNA: TGTGCCAGCAGCTCGGACTCAGGTAACACTGAAGCTTTCTTT.

This clonotype occurred many times. The chain is built from TRBV19 and TRBJ1-5; 10 bases line up with TRBD1. The CDR3 has 15 amino acids. The V and J ends lost 5 bases and 4 bases, in that order; junction bases with no gene match: 5. The germline CDR1 and CDR2 sequences are LNHDA and SQIVND (reference sequence). The CDR3 nucleotides are TGTGCCAGTAGTCCCAGGGACAGGGGAAATCAGCCCCAGCATTTT. It translates to CASSPRDRGNQPQHF.

At least ten counts were recorded for this clonotype. This chain joins TRBV7-6 and TRBJ1-4; D unresolved. The CDR3 runs 16 residues. Trimming left V 5 bases short and J 8 bases short, with 21 bases between. Germline values: CDR1 SGHVS, CDR2 FNYEAQ. In nucleotides, the CDR3 is TGTGCCAGCAGCCCGGAGCCAGGACTAGGAGGGGAAAAACTGTTTTTT. Its protein is CASSPEPGLGGEKLFF.

In this sample, this clonotype turned up a few times. The V and J genes are TRBV20-1 and TRBJ2-7; D is perhaps TRBD1 (6 bases). CDR3 length: 10 amino acids. From germline, CDR1 is DFQATT and CDR2 SNEGSKA (reference sequence). The CDR3 DNA reads TGCAGCCAAGGGGGTAGCGAGCAGTACTTC. This gives the protein CSQGGSEQYF.

The gene calls are TRBV12-3 or TRBV12-4 and TRBJ2-7; 8 bases align to TRBD1. The CDR3 length is 13 residues. With V trimmed by 6 bases and J by 3 bases, 4 bases remained unmatched. CDR3 amino acids: CASRRTGFYEQYF. DNA of the CDR3: TGTGCCAGCAGACGGACAGGGTTCTACGAGCAGTACTTC.

This clonotype was observed a single time. The chain joins TRBV29-1 to TRBJ2-7; TRBD1 matches at 8 bases. Germline V gives CDR1 SQVTM, CDR2 ANQGSEA. The CDR3 contains 14 residues. The CDR3 DNA sequence: TGCAGTGCTGGCCGGGGACAGGTCTCCTACGAGCAGTACTTC. It codes for CSAGRGQVSYEQYF.

This clonotype was seen at least ten times. V is TRBV20-1 and J is TRBJ1-2; D is uncertain. The germline V gene has CDR1 DFQATT and CDR2 SNEGSKA (reference sequence). CDR3 length equals 11 residues. V lost 0 bases, J lost 11 bases, and 10 bases lay in between. In DNA form, the CDR3 reads TGCAGTGCTAGAGACCATCCTTTGTACACCTTC. It yields the protein CSARDHPLYTF.

A note on this clonotype: One end of the junction varies from germline; a read error may be responsible. The rearrangement joins TRBV7-9 to TRBJ2-5; D remains ambiguous. The CDR3 is 14 residues long. The germline V gene has CDR1 SEHNR and CDR2 FQNEAQ (reference sequence). This chain's CDR3 is CASSFAAGSEAQYF. The CDR3 DNA sequence: TGTGCCAGCAGCTTCGCGGCAGGATCAGAGGCCCAGTACTTC.

V and J are TRBV12-3 or TRBV12-4 and TRBJ1-2, with 8 bases identical to TRBD1. Trimming at V came to 6 bases and at J to 3 bases, leaving 6 bases not matched to a gene. The CDR3 loop spans 14 amino acids. The DNA of the CDR3 is TGTGCCAGCAGCCAGGGGGACAGGTACTATGGCTACACCTTC. Its translation is CASSQGDRYYGYTF.

This clonotype has ten or more counts. V and J are TRBV6-6 and TRBJ1-6; D might be TRBD1 (6 bases). The V gene's germline CDR1 is MNHNY and CDR2 SVGAGI (reference sequence). Trimming removed 5 bases from V and 3 bases from J, with 14 bases in between. CDR3 length equals 16 residues. CDR3 in amino acids: CASSDLTGHYNSPLHF. In nucleotides, the CDR3 is TGTGCCAGCAGTGACTTGACAGGACACTATAATTCACCCCTCCACTTT.

This clonotype appeared many times. The V and J genes are TRBV5-6 and TRBJ1-6, with D possibly being TRBD1 (5 bases). Germline V lookup: CDR1 SGHDT, CDR2 YYEEEE. The V end was cut by 4 bases, the J end by 13 bases, with 12 bases between. The CDR3 has 12 amino acids. CDR3 bases: TGTGCCAGCAGCCTCCCCCAGGGCCCCCTCCACTTT. It encodes CASSLPQGPLHF.

This clonotype was found many times. The chain joins TRBV7-9 to TRBJ1-4; D unclear. This CDR3 region has 14 residues. V was cut by 3 bases and J by 4 bases, with 9 bases left in between. Germline assignment: CDR1 SEHNR and CDR2 FQNEAQ (reference sequence). The CDR3 region has the DNA TGTGCCAGCAGCTTGCCAGCTTATAATGAAAAACTGTTTTTT. It translates to CASSLPAYNEKLFF.

This clonotype was detected only a few times. The genes are TRBV12-3 or TRBV12-4 and TRBJ2-2, with 11 bases fitting TRBD1. The length of the CDR3 is 16 residues. V lost 6 bases, J lost 4 bases, and 7 bases stayed unmatched. DNA for the CDR3: TGTGCCAGCAGGAAAGGACAGGGGGCGACCACCGGGGAGCTGTTTTTT. This sequence encodes CASRKGQGATTGELFF.

The chain joins TRBV7-3 to TRBJ2-2, with 7 bases identical to TRBD1. The CDR3 runs 16 residues. With 5 bases clipped from V and 4 bases from J, the junction kept 10 bases outside the gene matches. Germline V CDR1 and CDR2: SGHTA, FQGTGA. The CDR3 sequence: CASSPYRDSSTGELFF. The CDR3, as DNA: TGTGCCAGCAGCCCATACCGGGACAGCTCCACCGGGGAGCTGTTTTTT. Full variable domain (remainder filled in from reference TRBV7-3 and TRBJ2-2): GAGVSQTPSNKVTEKGKYVELRCDPISGHTALYWYRQSLGQGPEFLIYFQGTGAADDSGLPNDRFFAVRPEGSVSTLKIQRTERGDSAVYLCASSPYRDSSTGELFFGEGSRLTVL.

V is TRBV6-2 or TRBV6-3 and J is TRBJ1-1; 8 bases are a match to TRBD1. Germline assignment: CDR1 MNHEY and CDR2 SVGEGT. The CDR3 is 12 residues long. The ends lost 5 bases at V and 8 bases at J; junction bases unmatched: 4. CDR3 in DNA: TGTGCCAGCAGTGTTCGACAGGGGGAAGCTTTCTTT. Translation: CASSVRQGEAFF.

There are a few counts of this clonotype. The chain employs TRBV5-6 and TRBJ2-7; possible D gene TRBD2, 6 bases. Germline values: CDR1 SGHDT, CDR2 YYEEEE. Trimming took 2 bases from V and 10 from J, leaving 19 bases between them. CDR3 length equals 14 residues. The CDR3 DNA is TGTGCCAGCAGCTTTGTCCGGACTAAAAGCCCTCAGTACTTC. Encoded protein: CASSFVRTKSPQYF.

This clonotype was counted at least ten times. The chain couples TRBV20-1 to TRBJ1-6; a possible D gene is TRBD1 (6 bases). Germline V gene data show CDR1 as DFQATT and CDR2 as SNEGSKA (reference sequence). The CDR3 totals 14 residues. V was pared by 6 bases and J by 1 base, with 10 bases between. The CDR3 is CSAPGQSYNSPLHF. The CDR3, as DNA: TGCAGTGCACCCGGACAGTCCTATAATTCACCCCTCCACTTT.